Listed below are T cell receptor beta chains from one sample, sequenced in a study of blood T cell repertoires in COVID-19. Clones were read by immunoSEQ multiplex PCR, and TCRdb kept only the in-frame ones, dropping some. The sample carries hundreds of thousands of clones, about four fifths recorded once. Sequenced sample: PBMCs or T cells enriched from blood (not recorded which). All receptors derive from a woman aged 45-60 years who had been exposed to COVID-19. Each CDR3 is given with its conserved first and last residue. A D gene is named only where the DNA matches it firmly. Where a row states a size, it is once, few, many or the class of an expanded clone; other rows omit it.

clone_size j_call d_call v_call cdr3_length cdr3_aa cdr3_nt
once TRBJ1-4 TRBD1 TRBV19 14 CASRDRGTNEKLFF TGTGCCAGTCGGGACAGGGGAACTAATGAAAAACTGTTTTTT
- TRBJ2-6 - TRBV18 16 CASSLLPPSGANVLTF TGTGCCAGCTCATTACTTCCCCCCTCTGGGGCCAACGTCCTGACTTTC
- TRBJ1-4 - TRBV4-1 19 CASSQDEPGALGTNEKLFF TGCGCCAGCAGCCAAGATGAACCAGGGGCCCTAGGAACTAATGAAAAACTGTTTTTT
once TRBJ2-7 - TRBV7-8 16 CASSLALAGATYEQYF TGTGCCAGCAGCTTAGCCCTCGCGGGGGCCACCTACGAGCAGTACTTC
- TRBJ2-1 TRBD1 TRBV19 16 CASSPDRAPRGNEQFF TGTGCCAGTAGCCCGGACAGGGCGCCCCGGGGGAATGAGCAGTTCTTC
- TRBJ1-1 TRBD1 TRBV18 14 CASSPRGPQTEAFF TGTGCCAGCTCACCAAGGGGGCCGCAAACTGAAGCTTTCTTT
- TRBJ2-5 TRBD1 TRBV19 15 CASSIGTGGSETQYF TGTGCCAGTAGTATAGGGACAGGGGGCTCGGAGACCCAGTACTTC
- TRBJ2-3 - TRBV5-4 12 CASSLGENTQYF TGTGCCAGCAGCTTAGGAGAAAATACGCAGTATTTT
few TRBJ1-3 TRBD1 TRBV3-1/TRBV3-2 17 CASSLRTGASSGNTIYF TGTGCCAGCAGCCTGCGGACAGGGGCATCCTCTGGAAACACCATATATTTT
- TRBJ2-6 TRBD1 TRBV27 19 CASSLYLQGSSSGANVLTF TGTGCCAGCAGTTTATATTTACAGGGGTCTAGCTCTGGGGCCAACGTCCTGACTTTC
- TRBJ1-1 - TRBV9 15 CASSVEIGPRAEAFF TGTGCCAGCAGCGTAGAAATAGGTCCGAGGGCTGAAGCTTTCTTT
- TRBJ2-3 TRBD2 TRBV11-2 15 CASSRGDSSTDTQYF TGTGCCAGCAGCCGGGGGGATTCTAGCACAGATACGCAGTATTTT
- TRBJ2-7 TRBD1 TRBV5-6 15 CASSYTGTARDEQYF TGTGCCAGCAGCTACACCGGGACAGCGAGGGACGAGCAGTACTTC
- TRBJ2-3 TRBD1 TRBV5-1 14 CASSSPGQSDTQYF TGCGCCAGCAGCTCGCCGGGACAGTCGGATACGCAGTATTTT
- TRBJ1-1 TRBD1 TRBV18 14 CASSPTGAEGEAFF TGTGCCAGCTCACCAACAGGGGCAGAGGGTGAAGCTTTCTTT
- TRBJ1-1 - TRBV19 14 CASSILFMNTEAFF TGTGCCAGTAGCATATTGTTTATGAACACTGAAGCTTTCTTT
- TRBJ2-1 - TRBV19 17 CASSQQGGGGPYNEQFF TGTGCCAGTAGTCAACAAGGAGGGGGGGGGCCCTACAATGAGCAGTTCTTC
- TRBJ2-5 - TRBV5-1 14 CASSLGSGLETQYF TGCGCCAGCAGCTTGGGTTCAGGGTTGGAGACCCAGTACTTC
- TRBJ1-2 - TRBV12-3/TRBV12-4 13 CASSLGGVLTYTF TGTGCCAGCAGTTTAGGGGGCGTCTTGACCTACACCTTC
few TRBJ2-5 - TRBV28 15 CASSSNRDRKETQYF TGTGCCAGCAGTTCCAACAGGGACCGAAAAGAGACCCAGTACTTC
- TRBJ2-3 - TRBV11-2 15 CASSLQTAFTDTQYF TGTGCCAGCAGCTTACAGACTGCCTTCACAGATACGCAGTATTTT
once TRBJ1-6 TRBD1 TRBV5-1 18 CASSPQQGQGVGRSPLHF TGCGCCAGCAGCCCCCAACAGGGACAGGGGGTAGGGAGATCACCCCTCCACTTT
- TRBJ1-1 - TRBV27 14 CASSPRGGVTEAFF TGTGCCAGCAGTCCTCGGGGGGGGGTGACTGAAGCTTTCTTT
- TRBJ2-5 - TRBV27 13 CASAREVRETQYF TGTGCCAGCGCCCGGGAAGTCAGAGAGACCCAGTACTTC
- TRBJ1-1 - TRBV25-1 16 CASSREGDRENTEAFF TGTGCCAGCAGCCGGGAGGGGGATAGGGAGAACACTGAAGCTTTCTTT
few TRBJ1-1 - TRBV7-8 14 CASSQGGLNTEAFF TGTGCCAGCAGCCAGGGAGGCTTGAACACTGAAGCTTTCTTT
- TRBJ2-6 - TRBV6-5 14 CASSRAAGANVLTF TGTGCCAGCAGCAGGGCTGCTGGGGCCAACGTCCTGACTTTC
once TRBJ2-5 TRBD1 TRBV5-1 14 CASSTDRVRETQYF TGCGCCAGCAGCACGGACAGGGTCCGGGAGACCCAGTACTTC
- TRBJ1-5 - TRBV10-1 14 CAIPGMRGNQPQHF TGCGCCATCCCTGGGATGCGGGGAAATCAGCCCCAGCATTTT
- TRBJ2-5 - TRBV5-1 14 CASNPDSGSFTVNF TGCGCCAGCAATCCGGACTCGGGATCCTTCACGGTTAACTTC
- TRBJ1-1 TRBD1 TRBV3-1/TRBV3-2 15 CASSPQGALNTEAFF TGTGCCAGCAGCCCTCAGGGGGCCCTTAACACTGAAGCTTTCTTT
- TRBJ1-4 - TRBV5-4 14 CASSLAATNEKLFF TGTGCCAGCAGCCTGGCGGCAACTAATGAAAAACTGTTTTTT
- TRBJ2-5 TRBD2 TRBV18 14 CASSPPGGGETQYF TGTGCCAGCTCACCCCCCGGGGGGGGTGAGACCCAGTACTTC
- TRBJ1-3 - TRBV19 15 CASSLTLDRLDTIYF TGTGCCAGTAGTTTAACTCTGGACAGATTGGACACCATATATTTT
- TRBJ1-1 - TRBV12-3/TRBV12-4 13 CASSFGPPTEAFF TGTGCCAGCAGTTTTGGCCCTCCTACTGAAGCTTTCTTT
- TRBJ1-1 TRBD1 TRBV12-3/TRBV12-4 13 CASTIQGRTEAFF TGTGCCAGCACTATACAGGGGAGGACTGAAGCTTTCTTT
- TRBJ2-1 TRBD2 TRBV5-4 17 CASSPGGGLAGGNEQFF TGTGCCAGCAGCCCTGGAGGCGGACTAGCGGGGGGGAATGAGCAGTTCTTC
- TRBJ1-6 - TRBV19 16 CASSLREASYNSPLHF TGTGCCAGTAGTCTCAGGGAGGCCTCCTATAATTCACCCCTCCACTTT
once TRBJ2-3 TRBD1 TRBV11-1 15 CASSLEGQNTDTQYF TGTGCCAGCAGCTTAGAGGGACAGAACACAGATACGCAGTATTTT
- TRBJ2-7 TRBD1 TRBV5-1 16 CASRPSGTGFFYEQYF TGCGCCAGCAGGCCTTCCGGGACAGGGTTTTTTTACGAGCAGTACTTC
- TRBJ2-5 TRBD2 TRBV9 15 CASSASGGPWETQYF TGTGCCAGCAGCGCTAGCGGGGGGCCATGGGAGACCCAGTACTTC
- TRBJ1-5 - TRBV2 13 CASSFSSNQPQHF TGTGCCAGCAGCTTTTCGAGCAATCAGCCCCAGCATTTT